Given below is one T cell receptor beta chain in context. Its specificity is not known. The data stem from a study of naive and memory T cell subsets. Study-wide points: Naive repertoires, especially CD8, held a few larger clonotypes, possibly memory cells re-expressing CD45RA. The power law exponent of TCR abundance differed between naive and memory cells. In CD4 and CD8 cells, diversity dropped from naive through EMRA.

The V segment lost 2 bases and the J segment 2 bases; nucleotides outside the gene matches: 14. CDR3 length: 17 amino acids. The V gene's germline CDR1 is SQVTM and CDR2 ANQGSEA. Cells stained for CD3, CD4, CD8, CD45RA and CD27 were sorted into four subsets. The beta constant-region primer was an equimolar mix of two oligonucleotides covering TRBC1 and TRBC2. Ligated cDNA was amplified by four rounds of PCR with nested alpha and beta constant-region primers and SP2. TCRdb reprocessed the UMI-ligation and nested PCR reads via MiXCR and lists one record per CDR3 protein. The data show approximately 150,000 distinct CDR3 sequences, approximately 22% seen once.

The genes are TRBV29-1 and TRBJ2-7; 8 bases agree with TRBD1. This sequence was found in a human donor in good health. Sequencing was performed on naive CD4+ T cells from blood. CDR3 DNA: TGCAGCGTTGAAAGGAGGCAGGGGGCCGACAACACCTACGAGCAGTACTTC. Amino acid sequence: CSVERRQGADNTYEQYF.